One sample yielded the 26 T cell receptor beta chains listed below, sequenced in a study of blood T cells in healthy people across ages. Combining a sample-barcoded 5' primer with a J-beta primer mix, a second PCR ran for roughly 7 to 12 cycles. TCRdb called the 5' RACE reads again in MiXCR, with one record for every CDR3 protein. The data contain about 780,000 distinct CDR3 sequences, roughly 24% of them seen just once; the ten biggest clones take up approximately 2.9%. These records were also assigned to another study, of T cells of mothers and their children.

The sequenced material came from blood. These receptors came from a boy younger than 18 in good health.

This clonotype has more than one count but fewer than ten. The chain couples TRBV12-3 or TRBV12-4 to TRBJ1-5; D ambiguous. V lost 6 bases to trimming and J lost 3 bases, with 12 bases between them. The CDR3 spans 14 residues. The CDR3 region has the DNA TGTGCCAGCAGCTCCGGACGGATCAATCAGCCCCAGCATTTT. Translation: CASSSGRINQPQHF.

The chain is built from TRBV29-1 and TRBJ1-2; TRBD1 matches at 7 bases. In germline, CDR1 is SQVTM, CDR2 ANQGSEA. With 4 bases clipped from V and 4 bases from J, the junction kept 3 bases outside the gene matches. The CDR3 runs to 12 residues. The CDR3 protein is CSVATGAYGYTF. The CDR3 coding sequence is TGCAGCGTTGCAACAGGGGCCTATGGCTACACCTTC.

The V gene is TRBV5-1, the J gene TRBJ2-1, with 8 nucleotides matching TRBD2. Germline V gene lookup returns CDR1 SGHRS and CDR2 YFSETQ. Trimming cost V 5 bases and J 1 base; bases outside gene matches: 8. The CDR3 is made up of 16 amino acids. In nucleotides, the CDR3 is TGCGCCAGCAGTGTATGGCGGGGGGCGTCCTACAATGAGCAGTTCTTC. This encodes CASSVWRGASYNEQFF. Full variable domain (outside the CDR3, taken from reference TRBV5-1 and TRBJ2-1): KAGVTQTPRYLIKTRGQQVTLSCSPISGHRSVSWYQQTPGQGLQFLFEYFSETQRNKGNFPGRFSGRQFSNSRSEMNVSTLELGDSALYLCASSVWRGASYNEQFFGPGTRLTVL.

This clonotype was observed a few times. Written as DNA, the CDR3 is TGTGCCAGTAGTTCCCAGACCGGCTTCACGGATACGCAGTATTTT. Translated: CASSSQTGFTDTQYF. The chain has TRBV19 and TRBJ2-3, with D unresolved. Germline-derived CDR1 and CDR2 are LNHDA and SQIVND (reference sequence). V lost 5 bases to trimming and J lost 6 bases, with 18 bases between them. The CDR3 consists of 15 residues.

This rearrangement joins TRBV7-9 to TRBJ1-5; D is unclear. The germline V and J ends were trimmed by 1 base and 9 bases, with 7 bases remaining between them. The germline V gene encodes CDR1 SEHNR and CDR2 FQNEAQ (reference sequence). CDR3 length: 12 residues. The CDR3 sequence: CASSLGSGPQHF. CDR3 in DNA: TGTGCCAGCAGCTTAGGGTCAGGGCCCCAGCATTTT.

This clonotype was counted only a few times. The rearrangement uses TRBV10-3 and TRBJ1-2; TRBD1 might be the D (5 bases). Germline V gene data show CDR1 as ENHRY and CDR2 as SYGVKD. V was trimmed by 6 bases and J by 0 bases, leaving 11 bases between them. The CDR3 is 14 residues long. The DNA of the CDR3 is TGTGCCATCAGAGCAGAGGGGCCTAACTATGGCTACACCTTC. Protein: CAIRAEGPNYGYTF.

This clonotype appeared a few times. V and J are TRBV12-3 or TRBV12-4 and TRBJ2-5; the D gene is possibly TRBD1 (5 bases). The V gene lost 5 bases and the J gene lost 5 bases, with 15 bases spanning the gap. This CDR3 is 14 amino acids long. The CDR3 nucleotides read TGTGCCAGCAGTCCTCCAGGGCGCCCGGAGACCCAGTACTTC. As protein: CASSPPGRPETQYF.

V usage is TRBV11-2 and J usage is TRBJ1-2; TRBD1 might be the D (6 bases). CDR1 is SGHAT and CDR2 is FQNNGV in the germline V gene. The CDR3 has 14 amino acids. The germline V and J ends were trimmed by 3 bases and 3 bases, with 11 bases remaining between them. Here the CDR3 DNA reads TGTGCCAGCAGCTTTGTTTCAGGGGACTATGGCTACACCTTC. Amino acid sequence: CASSFVSGDYGYTF.

V is TRBV15 and J is TRBJ2-5; possible D gene TRBD2, 6 bases. The closer fit of TRBJ2-1 to the DNA end suggests the J call may be wrong. The germline CDR1 and CDR2 sequences are LNHNV and YYDKDF (reference sequence). The CDR3 consists of 14 residues. This CDR3 reads CATSSSGGYNEQFF. For the CDR3, the DNA is TGTGCCACCAGCAGTTCTGGGGGGTACAATGAGCAGTTCTTC.

The table lists this clonotype with a few counts. V and J are TRBV10-3 and TRBJ2-3, with D possibly TRBD1 on 6 matching bases. With 1 base removed from V and 5 bases from J, the gap between germline ends came to 7 bases. This CDR3 comprises 13 residues. Germline CDR1 reads ENHRY; CDR2 reads SYGVKD. CDR3 nucleotide sequence: TGTGCCATCAGTGAGTGGGGGCTAGATACGCAGTATTTT. It is translated as CAISEWGLDTQYF.

The chain combines TRBV7-2 with TRBJ2-1, with TRBD1 matching 7 bases. The CDR3 length is 16 residues. V dropped 2 bases and J dropped 7; count of bases not matched to a gene: 11. Germline values: CDR1 SGHTA, CDR2 FQGNSA. The CDR3 protein is CASSLFPPQQGNEQFF. CDR3 DNA sequence: TGTGCCAGCAGCTTATTTCCTCCCCAACAGGGGAATGAGCAGTTCTTC.

As to this clonotype: At one of its ends the junction is not consistent with the germline gene, which may arise from a read error. This chain joins TRBV29-1 and TRBJ1-1; D uncertain. The CDR3 covers 13 residues. CDR1 SQVTM and CDR2 ANQGSEA come from the germline V gene. The CDR3 spells CSVEGLMNTEAFF. CDR3 coding DNA: TGCAGCGTTGAAGGGCTGATGAACACTGAAGCCTTCTTT.

This clonotype has a handful of counts. This chain joins TRBV6-6 and TRBJ2-3, with TRBD1 identical over 8 bases. This CDR3 has 14 residues. Trimming removed 2 bases from V and 8 bases from J; junction bases left unmatched: 6. CDR1 is MNHNY and CDR2 is SVGAGI in the germline V gene (reference sequence). CDR3 nucleotides: TGTGCCAGCAGTTACGTCGGACAGGGTCGTACGCAGTATTTT. Its protein is CASSYVGQGRTQYF.

This clonotype appeared once. The chain uses TRBV15 and TRBJ2-1, with D unresolved. The V gene lost 1 base and the J gene lost 4 bases, with 8 bases spanning the gap. The CDR3 length is 14 residues. Per the germline V gene, CDR1 is LNHNV and CDR2 is YYDKDF (reference sequence). CDR3 loop: CATSRGTGYNEQFF. CDR3 DNA: TGTGCCACCAGCAGAGGAACGGGTTACAATGAGCAGTTCTTC. Full variable domain (rest looked up from reference TRBV15 and TRBJ2-1): DAMVIQNPRYQVTQFGKPVTLSCSQTLNHNVMYWYQQKSSQAPKLLFHYYDKDFNNEADTPDNFQSRRPNTSFCFLDIRSPGLGDTAMYLCATSRGTGYNEQFFGPGTRLTVL.

This clonotype has ten or more counts. This chain connects TRBV12-3 or TRBV12-4 to TRBJ1-5, with D perhaps TRBD1 (5 bases). The CDR3 is 14 amino acids. V was trimmed by 3 bases and J by 1 base, leaving 7 bases between them. The CDR3 is CASSFTGSNQPQHF. CDR3 sequence (DNA): TGTGCCAGCAGTTTTACAGGCAGCAATCAGCCCCAGCATTTT.

This clonotype has a handful of counts. The chain employs TRBV4-2 and TRBJ2-4, with a weak D call TRBD2 (6 bases). Per germline, CDR1 LGHNA and CDR2 YNFKEQ. The CDR3 has 17 amino acids. The ends were cut back, 0 bases at V and 2 bases at J, with 14 bases in the middle. CDR3 in amino acids: CASSQDGGGASKNIQYF. The CDR3 DNA follows: TGTGCCAGCAGCCAAGATGGTGGCGGGGCGTCCAAAAACATTCAGTACTTC.

The table lists this clonotype with a few counts. V and J are TRBV6-6 and TRBJ1-1, with TRBD1 identical over 7 bases. Germline values: CDR1 MNHNY, CDR2 SVGAGI (reference sequence). The CDR3 runs to 13 residues. With V trimmed by 7 bases and J by 7 bases, 9 bases remained unmatched. Written as DNA, the CDR3 is TGTGCCAGCACTACAGGGGCCTCCTTTGAAGCTTTCTTT. Protein product: CASTTGASFEAFF.

This clonotype was observed a handful of times. The rearrangement links TRBV20-1 to TRBJ2-5; the D gene is possibly TRBD1 (6 bases). In germline, CDR1 is DFQATT, CDR2 SNEGSKA (reference sequence). This CDR3 is 11 amino acids long. V lost 4 bases and J 11 bases, leaving 14 bases between the germline ends. In DNA, the CDR3 is TGCAGTGCTAAGGGGGACCTTGAGCAGTACTTC. This gives the protein CSAKGDLEQYF.

This chain joins TRBV11-2 and TRBJ2-5, with D maybe TRBD1 (5 bases). This CDR3 spans 16 amino acids. V lost 5 bases and J lost 0, with 16 bases in between. Looked up from germline, CDR1 is SGHAT and CDR2 is FQNNGV. Here the CDR3 reads CASSIMGPPHQETQYF. CDR3 nucleotides: TGTGCCAGCAGCATTATGGGGCCGCCTCACCAAGAGACCCAGTACTTC.

The chain carries TRBV7-6 and TRBJ2-7, with no clear D. Trimming stripped 3 bases from V and 2 bases from J, with 11 bases between. This CDR3 region has 14 residues. Germline CDR1 reads SGHVS; CDR2 reads FNYEAQ. The CDR3 DNA is TGTGCCAGCAGCTTGGCGGCCCTAACCTACGAGCAGTACTTC. Amino acid sequence: CASSLAALTYEQYF. Together with reference TRBV7-6 and TRBJ2-7, the CDR3 gives the full variable domain: GAGVSQSPRYKVTKRGQDVALRCDPISGHVSLYWYRQALGQGPEFLTYFNYEAQQDKSGLPNDRFSAERPEGSISTLTIQRTEQRDSAMYRCASSLAALTYEQYFGPGTRLTVT.

V gene TRBV18 combines with J gene TRBJ2-7; D is undetermined. The CDR3 contains 12 residues. Trimming left V 2 bases short and J 7 bases short, with 9 bases between. Germline lookup yields CDR1 KGHSH and CDR2 LQKENI. In DNA, the CDR3 is TGTGCCAGCTCACCAGAAGGTCGAGAGCAGTACTTC. Protein sequence: CASSPEGREQYF.

This clonotype has only a few counts. V gene TRBV3-1 combines with J gene TRBJ2-5; D is tentatively TRBD1 or TRBD2 (5 bases each). The end of the DNA is better explained by TRBJ2-7, so the J call may be wrong. Looked up from germline, CDR1 is LGHDT and CDR2 is YNNKEL (reference sequence). The CDR3 consists of 15 residues. Here the CDR3 reads CASSRLRDGSYEQYF. DNA for the CDR3: TGTGCCAGCAGCCGGCTACGGGACGGCTCCTACGAGCAGTACTTC.

The chain joins TRBV7-9 to TRBJ2-5, with 7 bases identical to TRBD1. Germline trimming cut 2 bases from V and 4 bases from J; bases unmatched to any gene: 4. The germline CDR1 and CDR2 sequences are SEHNR and FQNEAQ (reference sequence). The CDR3 runs 14 residues. The CDR3 DNA is TGTGCCAGCAGCTTAACCACAGGGGTAGAGACCCAGTACTTC. Translated: CASSLTTGVETQYF.

DNA for the CDR3: TGTGCCACCAGCAGAGATCTTAGGGGAGAGACCCAGTACTTC. Protein product: CATSRDLRGETQYF. J is TRBJ2-5 and V is TRBV15, with a tentative D call TRBD1 (5 bases). Germline assignment: CDR1 LNHNV and CDR2 YYDKDF (reference sequence). V lost 0 bases to trimming and J lost 4 bases, with 9 bases between them. The CDR3 length is 14 residues. Drawing the rest from reference TRBV15 and TRBJ2-5, the complete variable domain is DAMVIQNPRYQVTQFGKPVTLSCSQTLNHNVMYWYQQKSSQAPKLLFHYYDKDFNNEADTPDNFQSRRPNTSFCFLDIRSPGLGDTAMYLCATSRDLRGETQYFGPGTRLLVL.

The rearrangement uses TRBV28 and TRBJ2-1, with 13 bases that match TRBD2. After removal of 4 bases from V and 2 bases from J, the junction contained 14 bases not matched to a gene. Germline V gives CDR1 MDHEN, CDR2 SYDVKM. The CDR3 has 20 residues. CDR3 region: CASSSLPGLAGIGAYNEQFF. CDR3 nucleotide sequence: TGTGCCAGCAGTTCGCTACCGGGACTAGCGGGGATTGGTGCCTACAATGAGCAGTTCTTC.

With regard to this clonotype: At one end, the junction sequence differs from germline, possibly due to a read error. V gene TRBV3-1 combines with J gene TRBJ2-7, with 9 bases identical to TRBD2. The CDR3 loop spans 18 amino acids. Looked up from germline, CDR1 is LGHDT and CDR2 is YNNKEL (reference sequence). Written as DNA, the CDR3 is TGCGCCAGCAGCCAAGGTCTAGCGGGGCCCCCCATAGGATACGAGCAGTACTTC. Translated, it gives CASSQGLAGPPIGYEQYF.